The source of this TCR beta chain is a study of identical twins. Findings and limits, study-wide: Invariant cells of the MAIT and iNKT types might have partly distorted the zero-insertion analyses.

cDNA molecules carried unique molecular identifiers, and template switching added a universal primer site. In TCRdb, the 5' RACE reads were re-called with MiXCR into one record per CDR3 protein. There are 400,000 or so distinct CDR3 sequences in the sample; roughly 9% occur only once, and 8% to 10% lies in the top ten. As regards this clonotype: Its antigen is as yet unknown.

This clonotype was sampled from a woman aged 50 to 65 in good health. Sequenced sample: naive T cells sorted from blood.

CDR3 amino acids: CASSNQALGEQFF. In DNA form, the CDR3 reads TGTGCCAGTAGCAATCAAGCATTAGGGGAGCAGTTCTTC. The chain employs TRBV19 and TRBJ2-1; D is unresolved. V lost 6 bases and J 10 bases, leaving 16 bases between the germline ends. This CDR3 contains 13 residues. Germline lookup yields CDR1 LNHDA and CDR2 SQIVND (reference sequence).